These 11 T cell receptor beta chains came from one sample sequenced in a study of identical twins. Each CDR3 protein is one row after TCRdb ran MiXCR on the 5' RACE reads. The data show about 250,000 distinct CDR3 sequences, 6.5% to 9.5% seen once. This sample was also put to use in a study of yellow fever vaccine responses in identical twins.

The sample taken for sequencing was CD8+ T cells sorted from blood. Receptors originate from a woman between 18 and 29 years old in good health.

This rearrangement joins TRBV6-2 or TRBV6-3 to TRBJ2-2; D not certain. V lost 6 bases and J 3 bases, leaving 11 bases between the germline ends. This CDR3 is 14 amino acids long. Per germline, CDR1 MNHEY and CDR2 SVGEGT. The CDR3 DNA follows: TGTGCCAGCAGCCCCCCCAGGCACACCGGGGAGCTGTTTTTT. Translating gives CASSPPRHTGELFF.

This clonotype has ten or more counts. This sequence joins TRBV7-8 and TRBJ2-3, with a tentative D call TRBD2 (5 bases). Germline V gene sequence: CDR1 SGHVS, CDR2 FQNEAQ. The CDR3 is 15 amino acids. V was shortened by 5 bases and J by 3 bases, with 15 bases between the two germline ends. The CDR3 is CASSPLGLGTDTQYF. The DNA of the CDR3 is TGTGCCAGCAGCCCCCTCGGACTGGGGACAGATACGCAGTATTTT.

At least ten counts were recorded for this clonotype. This rearrangement joins TRBV5-6 to TRBJ2-3; no firm D call. This CDR3 comprises 15 residues. Germline V gives CDR1 SGHDT, CDR2 YYEEEE. V was cut by 0 bases and J by 5 bases, with 13 bases left in between. CDR3 amino acids: CASSLGPTPGDTQYF. CDR3 in DNA: TGTGCCAGCAGCTTGGGCCCGACCCCGGGAGATACGCAGTATTTT.

This clonotype was seen only a few times. This chain joins TRBV7-9 and TRBJ1-4; no firm D call. The V and J ends lost 10 bases and 4 bases respectively, with 10 bases between them. The CDR3 sequence is 12 residues long. Germline V gene lookup returns CDR1 SEHNR and CDR2 FQNEAQ (reference sequence). DNA for the CDR3: TGTGCCACGCGGCAGCTTAATGAAAAACTGTTTTTT. Translation: CATRQLNEKLFF.

This clonotype was observed many times. Germline is not matched at one junction end, which may reflect a read error. This sequence joins TRBV7-9 and TRBJ2-7, with 7 bases lining up with TRBD1. Germline V gene sequence: CDR1 SEHNR, CDR2 FQNEAQ (reference sequence). The CDR3 contains 15 residues. This chain's CDR3 is CASSFIQGSSYGQYF. The DNA of the CDR3 is TGTGCCAGCAGCTTTATACAGGGGTCCTCCTACGGGCAGTACTTC.

This clonotype was seen a few times. The gene calls are TRBV4-1 and TRBJ1-6, with 7 bases identical to TRBD1. The CDR3 is made up of 16 amino acids. Germline lookup yields CDR1 MGHRA and CDR2 YSYEKL. The trim removed 1 base at V and 8 bases at J, leaving 8 bases unmatched. The CDR3 DNA reads as TGCGCCAGCAGCCAAGTCTGGCAGGGGGTGGATTCACCCCTCCACTTT. This encodes CASSQVWQGVDSPLHF.

This clonotype was detected a few times. The V and J genes are TRBV4-3 and TRBJ2-7; D assignment may be TRBD1 or TRBD2 (6 bases each). Trimming shortened V by 0 bases and J by 4 bases, and 19 bases separated the two germline ends. CDR1 is LGHNA and CDR2 is YSLEER in the germline V gene. The CDR3 runs 17 residues. The CDR3 DNA reads TGCGCCAGCAGCCAAGAAAGGACTTGGCAGGGGAGGTACGAGCAGTACTTC. It codes for CASSQERTWQGRYEQYF.

Ten or more counts support this clonotype. The chain joins TRBV7-2 to TRBJ2-3; D gene ambiguous. Trimming shortened V by 4 bases and J by 6 bases, and 11 bases separated the two germline ends. Germline loops: CDR1 SGHTA, CDR2 FQGNSA. This CDR3 spans 13 amino acids. This CDR3 reads CASSYTPTDTQYF. CDR3 nucleotides: TGTGCCAGCAGCTACACTCCTACGGATACGCAGTATTTT.

This chain joins TRBV7-6 and TRBJ2-1, with 11 bases identical to TRBD2. V shed 0 bases, J shed 7 bases, and the junction held 8 bases outside the gene matches. The CDR3 contains 17 residues. CDR1 SGHVS and CDR2 FNYEAQ come from the germline V gene. CDR3 nucleotide sequence: TGTGCCAGCAGCTTAGCGCTCGGGACTAGCGGCCTTAATGAGCAGTTCTTC. Translation gives CASSLALGTSGLNEQFF.

This clonotype has only a few counts. The rearrangement uses TRBV6-5 and TRBJ2-1; 11 bases are a match to TRBD2. Germline V gene data show CDR1 as MNHEY and CDR2 as SVGAGI. This CDR3 is 16 amino acids long. The V gene end was trimmed by 4 bases and the J gene end by 4 bases; junction bases not matched to a gene: 6. The CDR3: CASSSALAGGYNEQFF. CDR3 in DNA: TGTGCCAGCAGTTCCGCCCTAGCGGGAGGTTACAATGAGCAGTTCTTC.

The chain is built from TRBV6-1 and TRBJ2-5, with D possibly matching TRBD1 (6 bases). Trimming cost V 4 bases and J 5 bases, with 14 bases left between them. This CDR3 region has 14 residues. Germline CDR1 reads MNHNS; CDR2 reads SASEGT. The CDR3 sequence: CASSAHTGSETQYF. Here the CDR3 DNA reads TGTGCCAGCAGTGCTCATACAGGGTCGGAGACCCAGTACTTC.